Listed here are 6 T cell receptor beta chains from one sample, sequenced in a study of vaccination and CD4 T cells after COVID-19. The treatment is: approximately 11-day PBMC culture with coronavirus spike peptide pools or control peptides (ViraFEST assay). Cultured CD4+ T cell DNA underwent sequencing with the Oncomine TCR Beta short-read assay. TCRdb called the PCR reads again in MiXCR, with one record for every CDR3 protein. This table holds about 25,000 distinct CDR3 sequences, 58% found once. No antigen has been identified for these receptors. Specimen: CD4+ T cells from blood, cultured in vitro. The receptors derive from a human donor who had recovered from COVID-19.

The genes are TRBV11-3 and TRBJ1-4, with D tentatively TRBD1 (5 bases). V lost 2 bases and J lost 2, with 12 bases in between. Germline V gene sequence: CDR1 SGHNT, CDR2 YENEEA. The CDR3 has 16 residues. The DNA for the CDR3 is TGTGCCAGCAGCTTACGGCAGGGCGGGACTAATGAAAAACTGTTTTTT. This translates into CASSLRQGGTNEKLFF.

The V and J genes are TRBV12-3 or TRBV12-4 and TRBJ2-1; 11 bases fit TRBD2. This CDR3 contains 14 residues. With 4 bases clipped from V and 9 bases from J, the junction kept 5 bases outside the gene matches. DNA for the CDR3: TGTGCCAGCAGTTGGACTAGCGGGCCACCTGAGCAGTTCTTC. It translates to CASSWTSGPPEQFF.

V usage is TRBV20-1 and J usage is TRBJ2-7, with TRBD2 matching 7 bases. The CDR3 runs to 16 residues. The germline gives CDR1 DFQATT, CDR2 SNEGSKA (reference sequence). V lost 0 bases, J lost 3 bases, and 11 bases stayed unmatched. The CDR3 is CSARDLRASGDYEQYF. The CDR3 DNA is TGCAGTGCTAGAGATCTTAGGGCTAGCGGAGACTACGAGCAGTACTTC.

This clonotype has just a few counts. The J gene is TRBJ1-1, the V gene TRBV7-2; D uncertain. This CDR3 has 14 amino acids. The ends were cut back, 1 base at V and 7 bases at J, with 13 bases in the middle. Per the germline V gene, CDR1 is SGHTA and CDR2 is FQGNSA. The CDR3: CASSLGGGGGEAFF. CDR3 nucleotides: TGTGCCAGCAGCTTAGGGGGAGGAGGTGGTGAAGCTTTCTTT.

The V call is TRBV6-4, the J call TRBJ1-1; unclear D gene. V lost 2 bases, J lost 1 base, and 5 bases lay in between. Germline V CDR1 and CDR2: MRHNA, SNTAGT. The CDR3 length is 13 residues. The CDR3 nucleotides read TGTGCCAGCAGTGACCAAGGGAACACTGAAGCTTTCTTT. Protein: CASSDQGNTEAFF.

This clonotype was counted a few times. The CDR3 DNA follows: TGTGCCAGCATCAGGCAGATGGGGGAGCAGTACTTC. Translating it yields CASIRQMGEQYF. The V and J genes are TRBV2 and TRBJ2-7, with unresolved D. Per germline, CDR1 SNHLY and CDR2 FYNNEI. The V end was cut by 7 bases, the J end by 7 bases, with 14 bases between. This CDR3 spans 12 amino acids.